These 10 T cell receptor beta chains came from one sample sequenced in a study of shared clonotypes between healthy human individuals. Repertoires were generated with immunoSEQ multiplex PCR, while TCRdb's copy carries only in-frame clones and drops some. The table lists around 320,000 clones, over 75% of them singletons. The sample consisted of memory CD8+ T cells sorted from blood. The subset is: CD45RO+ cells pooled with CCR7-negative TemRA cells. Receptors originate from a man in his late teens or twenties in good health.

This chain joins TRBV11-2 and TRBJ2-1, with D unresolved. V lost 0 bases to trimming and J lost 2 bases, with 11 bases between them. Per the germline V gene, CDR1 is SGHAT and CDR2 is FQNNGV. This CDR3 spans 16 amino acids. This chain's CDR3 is CASSLDRANPYNEQFF. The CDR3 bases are TGTGCCAGCAGCTTAGATCGGGCAAACCCCTACAATGAGCAGTTCTTC. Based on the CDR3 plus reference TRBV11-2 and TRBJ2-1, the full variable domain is EAGVAQSPRYKIIEKRQSVAFWCNPISGHATLYWYQQILGQGPKLLIQFQNNGVVDDSQLPKDRFSAERLKGVDSTLKIQPAKLEDSAVYLCASSLDRANPYNEQFFGPGTRLTVL.

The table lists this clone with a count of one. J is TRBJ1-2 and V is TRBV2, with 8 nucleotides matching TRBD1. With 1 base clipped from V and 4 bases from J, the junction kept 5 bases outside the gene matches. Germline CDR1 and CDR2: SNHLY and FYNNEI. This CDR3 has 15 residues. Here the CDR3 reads CASSEVDRAIYGYTF. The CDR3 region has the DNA TGTGCCAGCAGTGAAGTGGACAGGGCAATCTATGGCTACACCTTC.

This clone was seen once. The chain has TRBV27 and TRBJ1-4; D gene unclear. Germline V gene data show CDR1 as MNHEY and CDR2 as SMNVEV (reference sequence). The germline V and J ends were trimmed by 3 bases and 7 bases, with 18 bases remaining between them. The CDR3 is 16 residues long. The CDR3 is CASSFFGPLGSEKLFF. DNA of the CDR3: TGTGCCAGCAGTTTCTTCGGACCCCTGGGGAGTGAAAAACTGTTTTTT.

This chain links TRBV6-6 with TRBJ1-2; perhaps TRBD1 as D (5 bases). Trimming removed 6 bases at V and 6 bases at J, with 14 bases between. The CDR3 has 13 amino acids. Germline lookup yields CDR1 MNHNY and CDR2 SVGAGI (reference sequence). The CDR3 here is CASRTGQINGYTF. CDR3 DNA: TGTGCCAGCAGGACGGGGCAGATAAATGGCTACACCTTC.

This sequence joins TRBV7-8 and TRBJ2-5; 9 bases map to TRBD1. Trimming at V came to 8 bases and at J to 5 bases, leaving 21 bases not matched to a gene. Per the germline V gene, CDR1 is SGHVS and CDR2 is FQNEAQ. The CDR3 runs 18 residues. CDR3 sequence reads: CASGSPLTGGIIWETQYF. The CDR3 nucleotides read TGTGCCAGCGGTTCCCCCCTGACAGGGGGGATTATCTGGGAGACCCAGTACTTC.

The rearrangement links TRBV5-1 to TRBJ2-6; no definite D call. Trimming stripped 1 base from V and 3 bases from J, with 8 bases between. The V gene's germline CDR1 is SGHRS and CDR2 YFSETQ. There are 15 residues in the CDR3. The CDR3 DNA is TGCGCCAGCAGCTTGCAGTTTGGTGGGGCCAACGTCCTGACTTTC. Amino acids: CASSLQFGGANVLTF.

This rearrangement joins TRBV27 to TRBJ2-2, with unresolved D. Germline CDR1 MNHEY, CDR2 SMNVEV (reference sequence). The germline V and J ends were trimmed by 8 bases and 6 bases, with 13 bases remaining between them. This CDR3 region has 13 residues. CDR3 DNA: TGTGCCAGCTTTACCCTCCCCTCCGGGGAGCTGTTTTTT. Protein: CASFTLPSGELFF.

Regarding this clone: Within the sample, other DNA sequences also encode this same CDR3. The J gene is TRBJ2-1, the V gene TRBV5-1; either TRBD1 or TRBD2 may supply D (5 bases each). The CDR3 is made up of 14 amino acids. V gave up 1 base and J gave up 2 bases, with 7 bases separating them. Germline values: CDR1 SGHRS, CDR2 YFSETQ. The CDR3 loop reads CASSLSGPYNEQFF. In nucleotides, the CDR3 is TGCGCCAGCAGCTTGTCGGGGCCCTACAATGAGCAGTTCTTC.

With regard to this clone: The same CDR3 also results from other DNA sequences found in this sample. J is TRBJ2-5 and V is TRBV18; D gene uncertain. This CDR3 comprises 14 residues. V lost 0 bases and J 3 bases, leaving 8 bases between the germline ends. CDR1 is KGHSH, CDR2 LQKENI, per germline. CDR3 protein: CASSPPNREETQYF. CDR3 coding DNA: TGTGCCAGCTCACCACCGAATAGGGAAGAGACCCAGTACTTC. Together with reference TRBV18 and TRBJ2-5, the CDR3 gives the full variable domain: NAGVMQNPRHLVRRRGQEARLRCSPMKGHSHVYWYRQLPEEGLKFMVYLQKENIIDESGMPKERFSAEFPKEGPSILRIQQVVRGDSAAYFCASSPPNREETQYFGPGTRLLVL.

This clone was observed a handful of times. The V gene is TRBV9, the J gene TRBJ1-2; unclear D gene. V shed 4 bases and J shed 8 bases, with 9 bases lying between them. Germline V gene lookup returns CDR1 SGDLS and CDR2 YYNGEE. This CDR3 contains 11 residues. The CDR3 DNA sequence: TGTGCCAGCAGCAGGACGGGAGGCTACACCTTC. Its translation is CASSRTGGYTF.